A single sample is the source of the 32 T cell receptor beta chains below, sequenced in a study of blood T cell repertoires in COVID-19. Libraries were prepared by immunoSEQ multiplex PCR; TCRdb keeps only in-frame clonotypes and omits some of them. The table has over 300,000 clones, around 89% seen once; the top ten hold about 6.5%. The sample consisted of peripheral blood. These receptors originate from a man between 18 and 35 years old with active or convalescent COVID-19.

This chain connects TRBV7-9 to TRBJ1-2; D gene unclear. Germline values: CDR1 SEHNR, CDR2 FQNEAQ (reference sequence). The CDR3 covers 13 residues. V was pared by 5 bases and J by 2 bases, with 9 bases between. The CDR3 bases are TGTGCCAGCAGCCCCACACAGAACTATGGCTACACCTTC. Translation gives CASSPTQNYGYTF.

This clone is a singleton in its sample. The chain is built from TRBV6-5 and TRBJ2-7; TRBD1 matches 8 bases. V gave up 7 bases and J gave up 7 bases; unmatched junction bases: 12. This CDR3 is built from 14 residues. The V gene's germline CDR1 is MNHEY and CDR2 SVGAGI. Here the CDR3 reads CASMPDRVLWEQYF. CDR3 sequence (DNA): TGTGCCAGCATGCCGGACAGGGTCTTATGGGAGCAGTACTTC.

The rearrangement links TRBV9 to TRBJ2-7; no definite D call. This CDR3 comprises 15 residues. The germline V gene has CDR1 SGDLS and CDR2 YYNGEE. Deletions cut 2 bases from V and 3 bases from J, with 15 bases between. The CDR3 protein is CASSVQAEANYEQYF. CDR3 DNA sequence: TGTGCCAGCAGCGTTCAGGCCGAAGCTAACTACGAGCAGTACTTC.

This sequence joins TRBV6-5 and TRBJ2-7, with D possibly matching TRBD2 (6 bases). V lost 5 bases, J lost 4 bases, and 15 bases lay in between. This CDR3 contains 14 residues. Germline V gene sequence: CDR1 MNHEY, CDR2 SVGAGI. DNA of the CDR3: TGTGCCAGCAGTCTAGCAGGGACTGGATACGAGCAGTACTTC. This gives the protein CASSLAGTGYEQYF.

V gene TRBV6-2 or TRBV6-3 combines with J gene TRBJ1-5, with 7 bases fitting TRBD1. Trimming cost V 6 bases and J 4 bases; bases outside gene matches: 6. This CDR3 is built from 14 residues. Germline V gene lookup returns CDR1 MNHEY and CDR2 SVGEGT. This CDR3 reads CASSLQGWNQPQHF. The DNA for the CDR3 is TGTGCCAGCAGCTTACAGGGGTGGAATCAGCCCCAGCATTTT.

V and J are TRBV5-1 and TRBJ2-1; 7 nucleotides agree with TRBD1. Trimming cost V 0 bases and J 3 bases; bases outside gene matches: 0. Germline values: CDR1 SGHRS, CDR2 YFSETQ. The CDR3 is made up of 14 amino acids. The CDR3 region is CASSLGDSYNEQFF. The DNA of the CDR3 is TGCGCCAGCAGCTTGGGGGACAGCTACAATGAGCAGTTCTTC.

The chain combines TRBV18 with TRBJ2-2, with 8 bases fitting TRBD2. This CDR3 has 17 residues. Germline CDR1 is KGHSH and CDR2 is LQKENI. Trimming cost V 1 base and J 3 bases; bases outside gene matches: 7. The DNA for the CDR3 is TGTGCCAGCTCACCACTTCTTCAGCGGGAGTACACCGGGGAGCTGTTTTTT. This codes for CASSPLLQREYTGELFF.

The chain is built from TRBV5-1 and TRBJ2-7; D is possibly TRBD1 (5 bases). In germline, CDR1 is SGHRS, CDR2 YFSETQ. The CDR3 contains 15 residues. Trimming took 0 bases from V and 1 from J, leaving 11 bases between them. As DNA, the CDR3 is TGCGCCAGCAGCTTGGAGGCAGGGCTATCCTACGAGCAGTACTTC. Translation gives CASSLEAGLSYEQYF.

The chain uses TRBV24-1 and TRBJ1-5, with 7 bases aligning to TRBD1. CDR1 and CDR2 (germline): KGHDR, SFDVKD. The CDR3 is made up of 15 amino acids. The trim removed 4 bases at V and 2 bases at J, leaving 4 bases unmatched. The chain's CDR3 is CATSEGTVGNQPQHF. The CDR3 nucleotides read TGTGCCACCAGTGAGGGGACAGTGGGCAATCAGCCCCAGCATTTT.

CDR3 bases: TGTGCCAGTCTTGACAGGGCAACTAATGAAAAACTGTTTTTT. Translation: CASLDRATNEKLFF. The chain carries TRBV19 and TRBJ1-4; 7 nucleotides agree with TRBD1. The CDR3 is 14 amino acids. Germline lookup yields CDR1 LNHDA and CDR2 SQIVND (reference sequence). V lost 8 bases to trimming and J lost 0 bases; unmatched junction nucleotides: 3. The whole variable domain, filled in from reference TRBV19 and TRBJ1-4, reads DGGITQSPKYLFRKEGQNVTLSCEQNLNHDAMYWYRQDPGQGLRLIYYSQIVNDFQKGDIAEGYSVSREKKESFPLTVTSAQKNPTAFYLCASLDRATNEKLFFGSGTQLSVL.

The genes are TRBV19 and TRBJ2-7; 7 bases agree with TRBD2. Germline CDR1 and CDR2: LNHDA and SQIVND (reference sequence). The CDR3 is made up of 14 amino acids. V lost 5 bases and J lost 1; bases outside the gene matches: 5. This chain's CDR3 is CASSSSGGSYEQYF. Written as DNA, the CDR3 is TGTGCCAGTAGTTCCTCGGGGGGTTCCTACGAGCAGTACTTC.

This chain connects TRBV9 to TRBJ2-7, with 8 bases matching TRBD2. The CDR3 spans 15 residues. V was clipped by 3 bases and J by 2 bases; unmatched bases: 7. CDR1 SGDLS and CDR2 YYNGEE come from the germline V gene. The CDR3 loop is CASSELTSGTYEQYF. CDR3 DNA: TGTGCCAGCAGCGAACTCACTAGCGGTACCTACGAGCAGTACTTC. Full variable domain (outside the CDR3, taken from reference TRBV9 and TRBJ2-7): DSGVTQTPKHLITATGQRVTLRCSPRSGDLSVYWYQQSLDQGLQFLIQYYNGEERAKGNILERFSAQQFPDLHSELNLSSLELGDSALYFCASSELTSGTYEQYFGPGTRLTVT.

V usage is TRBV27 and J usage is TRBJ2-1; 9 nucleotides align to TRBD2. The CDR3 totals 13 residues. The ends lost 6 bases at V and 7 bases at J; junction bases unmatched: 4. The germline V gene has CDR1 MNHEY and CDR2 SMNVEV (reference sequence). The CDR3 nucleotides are TGTGCCAGCAGCCCAGCGGGGGGAAATGAGCAGTTCTTC. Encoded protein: CASSPAGGNEQFF.

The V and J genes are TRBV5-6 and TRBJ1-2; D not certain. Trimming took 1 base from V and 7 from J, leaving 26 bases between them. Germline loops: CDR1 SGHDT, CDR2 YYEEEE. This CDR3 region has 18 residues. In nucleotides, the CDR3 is TGTGCCAGCAGCTTGTATATATTATCGGCAACTTTTCGGAGTGGCTACACCTTC. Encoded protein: CASSLYILSATFRSGYTF.

CDR3 sequence reads: CASSVAAGAYEQYF. CDR3 in DNA: TGTGCCAGCAGCGTAGCGGCAGGGGCCTACGAGCAGTACTTC. This chain connects TRBV9 to TRBJ2-7; D might be TRBD1 (6 bases). The V gene lost 0 bases and the J gene lost 2 bases, with 9 bases spanning the gap. The CDR3 sequence is 14 residues long. From germline, CDR1 is SGDLS and CDR2 YYNGEE.

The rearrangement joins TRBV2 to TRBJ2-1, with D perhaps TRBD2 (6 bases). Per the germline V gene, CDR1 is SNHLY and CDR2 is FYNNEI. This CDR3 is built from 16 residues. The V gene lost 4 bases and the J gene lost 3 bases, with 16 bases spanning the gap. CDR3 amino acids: CASSGLRETLYNEQFF. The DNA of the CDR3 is TGTGCCAGCAGTGGCCTCCGGGAGACCCTCTACAATGAGCAGTTCTTC. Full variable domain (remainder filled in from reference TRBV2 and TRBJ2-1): EPEVTQTPSHQVTQMGQEVILRCVPISNHLYFYWYRQILGQKVEFLVSFYNNEISEKSEIFDDQFSVERPDGSNFTLKIRSTKLEDSAMYFCASSGLRETLYNEQFFGPGTRLTVL.

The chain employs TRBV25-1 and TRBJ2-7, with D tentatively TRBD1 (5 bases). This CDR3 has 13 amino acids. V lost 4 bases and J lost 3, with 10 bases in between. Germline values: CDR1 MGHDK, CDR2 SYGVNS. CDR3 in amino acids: CASSVSGYYEQYF. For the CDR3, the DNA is TGTGCCAGCAGTGTATCAGGGTACTACGAGCAGTACTTC.

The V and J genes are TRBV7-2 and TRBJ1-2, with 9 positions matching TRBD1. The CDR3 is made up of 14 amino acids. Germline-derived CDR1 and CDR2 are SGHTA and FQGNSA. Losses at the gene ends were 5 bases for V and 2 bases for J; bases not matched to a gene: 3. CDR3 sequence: CASSPDRGNYGYTF. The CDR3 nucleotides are TGTGCCAGCAGCCCGGACAGGGGCAACTATGGCTACACCTTC.

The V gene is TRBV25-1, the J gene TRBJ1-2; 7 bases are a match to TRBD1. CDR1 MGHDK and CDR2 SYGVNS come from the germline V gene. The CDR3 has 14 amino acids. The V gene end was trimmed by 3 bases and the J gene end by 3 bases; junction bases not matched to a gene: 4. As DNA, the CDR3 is TGTGCCAGCAGTGATGAAGACAGGGACTATGGCTACACCTTC. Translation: CASSDEDRDYGYTF.

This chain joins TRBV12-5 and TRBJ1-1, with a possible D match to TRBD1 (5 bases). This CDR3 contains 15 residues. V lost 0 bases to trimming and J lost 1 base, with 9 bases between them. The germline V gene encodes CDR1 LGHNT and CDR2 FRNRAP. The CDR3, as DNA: TGTGCTAGTGGTTTGGTACGGCAGGGGAACACTGAAGCTTTCTTT. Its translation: CASGLVRQGNTEAFF. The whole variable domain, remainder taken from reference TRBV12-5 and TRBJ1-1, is DARVTQTPRHKVTEMGQEVTMRCQPILGHNTVFWYRQTMMQGLELLAYFRNRAPLDDSGMPKDRFSAEMPDATLATLKIQPSEPRDSAVYFCASGLVRQGNTEAFFGQGTRLTVV.

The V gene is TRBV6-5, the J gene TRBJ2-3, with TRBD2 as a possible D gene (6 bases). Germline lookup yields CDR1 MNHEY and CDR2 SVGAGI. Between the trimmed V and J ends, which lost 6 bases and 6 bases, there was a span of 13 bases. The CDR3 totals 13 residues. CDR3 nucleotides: TGTGCCAGCAGCTCGACGGGAGCGGATACGCAGTATTTT. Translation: CASSSTGADTQYF.

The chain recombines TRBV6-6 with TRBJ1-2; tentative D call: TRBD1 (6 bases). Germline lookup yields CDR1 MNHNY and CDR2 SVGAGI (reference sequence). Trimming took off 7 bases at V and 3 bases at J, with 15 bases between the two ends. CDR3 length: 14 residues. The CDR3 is CASNPTGLYYGYTF. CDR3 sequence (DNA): TGTGCCAGCAACCCCACAGGGCTTTACTATGGCTACACCTTC.

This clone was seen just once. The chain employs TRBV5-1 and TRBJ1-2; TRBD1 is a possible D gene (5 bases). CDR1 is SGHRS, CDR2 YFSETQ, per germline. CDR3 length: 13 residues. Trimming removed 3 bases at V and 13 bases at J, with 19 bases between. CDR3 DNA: TGCGCCAGCAGCTCGGACATACGATACCCCCTCACCTTC. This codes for CASSSDIRYPLTF.

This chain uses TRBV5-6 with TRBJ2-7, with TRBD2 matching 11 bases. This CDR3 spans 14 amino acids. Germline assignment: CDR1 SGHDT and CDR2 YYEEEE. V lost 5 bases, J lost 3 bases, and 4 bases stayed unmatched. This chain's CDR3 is CASRGTSGNYEQYF. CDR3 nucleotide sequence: TGTGCCAGCAGGGGGACTAGCGGAAACTACGAGCAGTACTTC.

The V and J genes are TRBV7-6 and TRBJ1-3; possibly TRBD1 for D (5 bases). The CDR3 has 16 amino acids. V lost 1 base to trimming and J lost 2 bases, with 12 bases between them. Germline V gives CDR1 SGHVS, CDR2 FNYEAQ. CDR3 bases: TGTGCCAGCAGCTTAGGGGTTTGGGGCACTGGAAACACCATATATTTT. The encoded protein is CASSLGVWGTGNTIYF.

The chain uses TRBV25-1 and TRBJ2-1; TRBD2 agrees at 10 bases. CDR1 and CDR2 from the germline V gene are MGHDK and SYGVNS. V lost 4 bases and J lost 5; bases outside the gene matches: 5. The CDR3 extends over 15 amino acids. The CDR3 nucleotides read TGTGCCAGCAGTGTCCCGGGACTAGCGCACAATGAGCAGTTCTTC. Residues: CASSVPGLAHNEQFF.

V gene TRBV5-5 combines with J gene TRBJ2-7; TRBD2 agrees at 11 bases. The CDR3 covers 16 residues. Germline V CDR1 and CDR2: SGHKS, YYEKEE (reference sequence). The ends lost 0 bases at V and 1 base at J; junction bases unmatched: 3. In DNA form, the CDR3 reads TGTGCCAGCAGCTTGGGTCTAGCGGGGGGATCCTACGAGCAGTACTTC. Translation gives CASSLGLAGGSYEQYF.

The CDR3 DNA reads as TGTGCCAGCAGTCGAGCGCCCGGGGACAGCTACTCCTACGAGCAGTACTTC. Translation gives CASSRAPGDSYSYEQYF. The chain is built from TRBV27 and TRBJ2-7, with 7 bases fitting TRBD1. V shed 5 bases, J shed 0 bases, and the junction held 13 bases outside the gene matches. The CDR3 extends over 17 amino acids. Germline lookup yields CDR1 MNHEY and CDR2 SMNVEV (reference sequence).

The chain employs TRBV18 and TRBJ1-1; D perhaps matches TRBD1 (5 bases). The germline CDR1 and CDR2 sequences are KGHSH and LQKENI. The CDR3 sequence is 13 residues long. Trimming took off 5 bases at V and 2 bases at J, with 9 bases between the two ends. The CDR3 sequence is CASSSDRNTEAFF. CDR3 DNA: TGTGCCAGCTCATCCGACAGAAACACTGAAGCTTTCTTT.

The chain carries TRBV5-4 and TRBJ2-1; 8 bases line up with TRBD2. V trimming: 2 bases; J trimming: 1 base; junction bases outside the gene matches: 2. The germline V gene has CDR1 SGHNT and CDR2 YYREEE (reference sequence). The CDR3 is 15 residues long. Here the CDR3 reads CASSFSGISYNEQFF. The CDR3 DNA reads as TGTGCCAGCAGCTTTAGCGGGATTTCCTACAATGAGCAGTTCTTC.

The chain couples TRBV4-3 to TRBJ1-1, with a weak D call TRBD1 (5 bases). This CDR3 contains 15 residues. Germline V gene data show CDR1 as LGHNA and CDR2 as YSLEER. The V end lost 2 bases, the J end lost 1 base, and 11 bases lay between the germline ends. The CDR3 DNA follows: TGCGCCAGCAGCCAATGGGTAGACAGGAACACTGAAGCTTTCTTT. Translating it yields CASSQWVDRNTEAFF.

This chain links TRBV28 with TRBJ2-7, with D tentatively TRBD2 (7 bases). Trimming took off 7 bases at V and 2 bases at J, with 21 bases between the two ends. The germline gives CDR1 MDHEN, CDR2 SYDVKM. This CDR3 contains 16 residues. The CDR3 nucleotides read TGTGCCAGCACCCGACAGGAGCGGGGTAGGGCCTACGAGCAGTACTTC. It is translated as CASTRQERGRAYEQYF.